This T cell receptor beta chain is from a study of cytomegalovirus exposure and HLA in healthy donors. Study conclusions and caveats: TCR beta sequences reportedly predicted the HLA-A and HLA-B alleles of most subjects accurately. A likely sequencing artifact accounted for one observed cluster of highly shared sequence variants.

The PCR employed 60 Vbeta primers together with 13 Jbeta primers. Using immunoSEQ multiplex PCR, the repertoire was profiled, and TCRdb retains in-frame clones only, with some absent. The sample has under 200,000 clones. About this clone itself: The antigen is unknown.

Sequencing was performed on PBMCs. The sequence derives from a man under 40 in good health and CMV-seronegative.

CDR3 loop: CASRRQRTGNQPQHF. The CDR3 DNA reads as TGTGCCAGCAGACGACAACGGACTGGCAATCAGCCCCAGCATTTT. V gene TRBV7-6 combines with J gene TRBJ1-5; D is uncertain. This CDR3 has 15 residues. Trimming left V 6 bases short and J 2 bases short, with 14 bases between. Germline lookup yields CDR1 SGHVS and CDR2 FNYEAQ.